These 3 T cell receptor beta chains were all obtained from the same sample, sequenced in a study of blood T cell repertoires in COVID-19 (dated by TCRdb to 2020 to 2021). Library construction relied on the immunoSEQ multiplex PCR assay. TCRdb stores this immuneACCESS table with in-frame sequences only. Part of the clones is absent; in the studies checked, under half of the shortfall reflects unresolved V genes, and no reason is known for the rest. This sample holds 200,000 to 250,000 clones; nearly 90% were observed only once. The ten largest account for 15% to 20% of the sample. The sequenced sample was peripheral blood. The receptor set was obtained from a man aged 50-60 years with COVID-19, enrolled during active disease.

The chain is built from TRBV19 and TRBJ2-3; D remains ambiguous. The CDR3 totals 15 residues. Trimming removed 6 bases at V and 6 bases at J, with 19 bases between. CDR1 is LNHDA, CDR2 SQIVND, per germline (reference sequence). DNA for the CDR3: TGTGCCAGTAGCCTCACCCCGCAGTATACGGATACGCAGTATTTT. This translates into CASSLTPQYTDTQYF.

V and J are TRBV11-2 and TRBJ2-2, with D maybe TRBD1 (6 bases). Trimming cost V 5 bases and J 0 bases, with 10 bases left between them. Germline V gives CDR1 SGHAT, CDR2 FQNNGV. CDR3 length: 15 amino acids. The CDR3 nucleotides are TGTGCCAGCAGCGCTAGACAGGCGAACACCGGGGAGCTGTTTTTT. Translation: CASSARQANTGELFF. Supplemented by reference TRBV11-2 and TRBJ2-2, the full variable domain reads EAGVAQSPRYKIIEKRQSVAFWCNPISGHATLYWYQQILGQGPKLLIQFQNNGVVDDSQLPKDRFSAERLKGVDSTLKIQPAKLEDSAVYLCASSARQANTGELFFGEGSRLTVL.

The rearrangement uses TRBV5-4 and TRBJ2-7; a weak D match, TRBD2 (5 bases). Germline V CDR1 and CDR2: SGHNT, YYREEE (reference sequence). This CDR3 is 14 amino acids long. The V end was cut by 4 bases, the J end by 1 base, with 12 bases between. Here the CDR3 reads CASSPLPGSYEQYF. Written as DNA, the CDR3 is TGTGCCAGCAGCCCTTTGCCGGGATCCTACGAGCAGTACTTC.